The source of this TCR beta chain is a study of CD8+CD57+ T cells in acquired aplastic anemia. The overall study: Sorting CD4+ and CD8+ cells gave DNA averaging roughly 3.2 ug.

Study-wide findings and caveats: About 29 shared CD8+ CDR3s appeared highly expressed within patients' immunodominant clones.

Note on this clonotype: The antigen remains undetermined. A read error may account for a junction end that differs from germline.

CDR3 length: 14 residues. In germline, CDR1 is SGDLS, CDR2 YYNGEE. An expansion of CD8+CD57+ cells by flow cytometry had been shown in patients chosen for sequencing. For CDR3 and TCR beta VDJ profiling, genomic DNA was the template used. TCRdb reprocessed the reads via MiXCR and lists one record per CDR3 protein. There are roughly 160,000 distinct CDR3 sequences in the sample; 40% to 50% occur only once, and about 2.8% lies in the top ten. The genes are TRBV9 and TRBJ1-6; D is undetermined. The TCR sequence derives from a human donor with aplastic anemia. Sample: sorted CD4+, CD8+, or CD8+CD57+ T cells (not recorded which) from PBMCs. The CDR3 sequence is CASSVASNNSPLHF. CDR3 in DNA: TGTGCCAGCAGCGTAGCGAGCAATAACTCACCCCTCCACTTT. Combining the CDR3 with reference TRBV9 and TRBJ1-6 gives the whole variable domain DSGVTQTPKHLITATGQRVTLRCSPRSGDLSVYWYQQSLDQGLQFLIQYYNGEERAKGNILERFSAQQFPDLHSELNLSSLELGDSALYFCASSVASNNSPLHFGNGTRLTVT.